This entry describes one TCR beta chain. Antigen unknown. Terminally differentiated effector memory CD45RA+ cells were excluded from the naive CD8 cells, which were CD45RO-negative and positively selected for CCR7. The V gene's germline CDR1 is LNHDA and CDR2 SQIVND (reference sequence). The J segment lost 7 bases and the V segment lost 3 bases, leaving 1 base of the junction unmatched. The CDR3 has 14 residues. The sample belongs to a study of shared clonotypes between healthy human individuals. In the study overall: Three plates each covered CD4 naive and memory; CD8 naive two, CD8 memory one. Findings and limits, study-wide: Naive subsets typically showed greater estimated richness than memory subsets. In this cohort, only blood was sampled, and tissue repertoires likely differ.

Once extracted for a subset, genomic DNA was divided evenly among several immunoSEQ plates. Data came from immunoSEQ multiplex PCR; TCRdb stores just in-frame clones and leaves some out. Altogether roughly 2 million clones are present, about 95% being singletons, with the ten largest covering more than 0.95%. The TCR comes from a man aged 18 to 29 in good health. The V call is TRBV19, the J call TRBJ1-4; 11 bases are shared with TRBD1. Sequenced input: naive CD8+ T cells sorted from blood. The CDR3 loop is CASSIGTGGEKLFF. CDR3 coding DNA: TGTGCCAGTAGTATCGGGACAGGGGGTGAAAAACTGTTTTTT. The whole variable domain, remainder taken from reference TRBV19 and TRBJ1-4, is DGGITQSPKYLFRKEGQNVTLSCEQNLNHDAMYWYRQDPGQGLRLIYYSQIVNDFQKGDIAEGYSVSREKKESFPLTVTSAQKNPTAFYLCASSIGTGGEKLFFGSGTQLSVL.